This T cell receptor (beta chain) comes out of a study of T cells in Graves' hyperthyroidism and ophthalmopathy. V shed 3 bases and J shed 3 bases, with 11 bases lying between them. The CDR3 has 14 amino acids. Germline CDR1 reads SNHLY; CDR2 reads FYNNEI. This clonotype was recorded many times. Researchers took RNA transcripts and amplified the TCR beta CDR3 regions from them. Primed by the HTBI set, a first-round RT-PCR was run on the TCR CDR3. TCRdb fed the multiplex PCR reads into MiXCR, producing one record per CDR3 protein. The sample consists of more than 550,000 distinct CDR3 sequences, over 15% of them appearing once.

V and J are TRBV2 and TRBJ1-1; the D gene is possibly TRBD1 (6 bases). The receptor was isolated from a woman in her fifties or sixties with Graves' hyperthyroidism that later progressed to Graves' ophthalmopathy. The sample taken for sequencing was blood. The CDR3 DNA reads as TGTGCCAGCAGTGACGTGGGGGGCCACACTGAAGCTTTCTTT. Its protein product is CASSDVGGHTEAFF.